The 3 T cell receptor beta chains below all came from one sample that was sequenced in a study of T cell repertoires in cytomegalovirus infection. From the reads, TCRdb called clonotypes with MiXCR, one entry per CDR3 protein. The data hold over 300,000 distinct CDR3 sequences, with 9.5% observed a single time. Sequencing input: PBMCs. These receptors were obtained from a human donor in good health (CMV status not recorded). Some clones in this sample may be carry-over from other donors' samples.

This clonotype was detected only a few times. The V call is TRBV29-1, the J call TRBJ1-2; D gene uncertain. The CDR3 is made up of 14 amino acids. Germline V lookup: CDR1 SQVTM, CDR2 ANQGSEA. V lost 2 bases and J 4 bases, leaving 14 bases between the germline ends. DNA of the CDR3: TGCAGCGTTGAATCCGAGACAACAACCTATGGCTACACCTTC. This gives the protein CSVESETTTYGYTF.

There are many counts of this clonotype. This chain joins TRBV7-2 and TRBJ2-7; 9 positions agree with TRBD2. Germline V gives CDR1 SGHTA, CDR2 FQGNSA. CDR3 length: 16 residues. Losses at the gene ends were 6 bases for V and 2 bases for J; bases not matched to a gene: 11. The CDR3, as DNA: TGTGCCAGCAGTATTTCGGCGGGAGGGATACCCTACGAGCAGTACTTC. It encodes CASSISAGGIPYEQYF.

On this clonotype itself: This may come from a read error, since a much larger clone is one base off. The V gene is TRBV6-2 or TRBV6-3, the J gene TRBJ2-1; 7 bases map to TRBD1. This CDR3 spans 13 amino acids. V shed 7 bases, J shed 9 bases, and the junction held 9 bases outside the gene matches. Per the germline V gene, CDR1 is MNHEY and CDR2 is SVGEGT. The CDR3 loop is CASTQGVFVEQFF. The CDR3 coding sequence is TGTGCCAGCACCCAGGGGGTTTTTGTTGAGCAGTTCTTC.